This is a list of T cell receptor beta chains from one sample in a study of technical replicates of blood from a few donors. The method was immunoSEQ multiplex PCR; TCRdb's version includes in-frame clones alone and lacks a portion of them. The table includes some 70,000 clones, approximately 90% detected once. Sequences were obtained from T cells isolated from PBMCs. These receptors originate from a human donor in good health. Both conserved end residues are part of each CDR3. Each record gives: clone size, V gene, J gene, D gene, CDR3 protein, CDR3 DNA. The D gene is left open where the match is weak. Size values are once, few and many counts, or a class for expanded clones, and some rows have none.

>.|TRBV29-1|TRBJ1-3|.
CSVVAAGGNTIYF
TGCAGCGTTGTGGCGGCCGGGGGAAACACCATATATTTT
>.|TRBV9|TRBJ2-2|.
CASSARGAVNTGELFF
TGTGCCAGCAGCGCCCGAGGAGCGGTGAACACCGGGGAGCTGTTTTTT
>.|TRBV19|TRBJ1-2|.
CASSLRDSNYGYTF
TGTGCCAGTAGTCTCAGGGATTCAAACTATGGCTACACCTTC
>.|TRBV5-8|TRBJ2-7|TRBD2
CASSLGAGEYNEQYF
TGTGCCAGCAGCTTGGGGGCGGGAGAGTACAACGAGCAGTACTTC
>.|TRBV6-1|TRBJ2-7|.
CASSSVSQAYEQYF
TGTGCCAGCAGTTCAGTCTCACAGGCCTACGAGCAGTACTTC
>.|TRBV25-1|TRBJ2-2|TRBD2
CASRNSGLAGYNTGELFF
TGTGCCAGCAGGAACTCCGGACTAGCGGGATATAACACCGGGGAGCTGTTTTTT
>.|TRBV29-1|TRBJ2-6|.
CSVEDEVASGANVLTF
TGCAGCGTTGAAGACGAGGTCGCCTCTGGGGCCAACGTCCTGACTTTC
>.|TRBV28|TRBJ2-5|.
CASSLLVRETQYF
TGTGCCAGCAGTCTACTAGTTCGGGAGACCCAGTACTTC
>.|TRBV9|TRBJ1-1|.
CASSVGTVFTQEAFF
TGTGCCAGCAGCGTAGGAACAGTTTTCACACAGGAAGCTTTCTTT
>.|TRBV6-5|TRBJ2-7|.
CATAGGSSYEQYF
TGTGCCACAGCAGGAGGCAGCTCCTACGAGCAGTACTTC
>.|TRBV6-6|TRBJ1-4|.
CASSYLPRFEKLFF
TGTGCCAGCAGTTACCTTCCCCGGTTCGAAAAACTGTTTTTT
>.|TRBV4-1|TRBJ2-1|TRBD2
CASSQGGSFFSYNEQFF
TGCGCCAGCAGCCAAGGCGGGAGCTTCTTCTCCTACAATGAGCAGTTCTTC
>few|TRBV5-1|TRBJ2-7|TRBD2
CASSTGTSVYEQYF
TGCGCCAGCAGTACCGGGACTAGTGTGTACGAGCAGTACTTC